This T cell receptor beta chain was observed in a study of sequential checkpoint blockade in melanoma. Study-wide background: Arm A got nivolumab then ipilimumab; arm B the reverse, 1:1.

Assay: immunoSEQ multiplex PCR; the TCRdb copy retains only in-frame clones and omits some. The data contain about 40,000 clones, 75% to 90% of them singletons. Described treatment: randomized to nivolumab then ipilimumab (arm A) or the reverse (arm B). DNA-damaging chemotherapy had not been given to any patient beforehand. Sorted cells were live CD3+CD8+, lacking CD19 and CD56, from PBMCs. The material sequenced was CD8+ T cells sorted from blood (inferred from file names), taken from a patient given nivolumab and ipilimumab in sequence. The sequence derives from a human donor with melanoma.

CDR3 protein: CASSQDFGRGNYGYTF. CDR3 nucleotide sequence: TGCGCCAGCAGCCAAGATTTCGGCAGAGGTAACTATGGCTACACCTTC. The gene calls are TRBV4-3 and TRBJ1-2, with D unclear. Germline V gene sequence: CDR1 LGHNA, CDR2 YSLEER. The ends were cut back, 0 bases at V and 1 base at J, with 12 bases in the middle. There are 16 residues in the CDR3.